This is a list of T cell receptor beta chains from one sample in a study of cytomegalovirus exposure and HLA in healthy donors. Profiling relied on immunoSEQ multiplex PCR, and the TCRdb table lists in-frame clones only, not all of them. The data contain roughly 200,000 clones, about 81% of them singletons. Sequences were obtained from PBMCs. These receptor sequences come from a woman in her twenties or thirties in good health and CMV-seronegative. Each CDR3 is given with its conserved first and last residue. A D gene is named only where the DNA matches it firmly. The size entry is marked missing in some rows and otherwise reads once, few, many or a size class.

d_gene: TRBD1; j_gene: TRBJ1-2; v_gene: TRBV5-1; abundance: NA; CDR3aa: CASSWGTGQGSPYTF; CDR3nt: TGCGCCAGCAGCTGGGGAACGGGACAGGGATCGCCTTACACCTTC
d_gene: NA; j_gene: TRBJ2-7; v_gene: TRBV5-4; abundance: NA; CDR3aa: CASSLVADSYEQYF; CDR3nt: TGTGCCAGCAGCTTGGTCGCGGATTCCTACGAGCAGTACTTC
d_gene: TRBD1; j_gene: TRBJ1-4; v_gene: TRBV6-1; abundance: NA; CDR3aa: CASRLGTATNEKLFF; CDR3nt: TGTGCCAGCAGGTTAGGGACAGCAACTAATGAAAAACTGTTTTTT
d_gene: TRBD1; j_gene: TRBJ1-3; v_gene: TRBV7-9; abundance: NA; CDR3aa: CASSSPGGGNTIYF; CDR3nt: TGTGCCAGCAGCTCCCCAGGGGGAGGAAACACCATATATTTT
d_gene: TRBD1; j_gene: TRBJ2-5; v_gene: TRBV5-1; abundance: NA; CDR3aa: CASSSRDSQETQYF; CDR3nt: TGCGCCAGCAGCTCCCGGGACAGCCAAGAGACCCAGTACTTC
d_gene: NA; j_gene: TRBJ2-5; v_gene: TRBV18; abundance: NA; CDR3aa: CASSPPVSSGETQYF; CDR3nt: TGTGCCAGCTCACCACCAGTAAGTTCAGGAGAGACCCAGTACTTC
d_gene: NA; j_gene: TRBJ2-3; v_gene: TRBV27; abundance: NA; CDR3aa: CASSSLSGLTDTQYF; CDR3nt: TGTGCCAGCAGTTCTCTTAGCGGCCTCACAGATACGCAGTATTTT
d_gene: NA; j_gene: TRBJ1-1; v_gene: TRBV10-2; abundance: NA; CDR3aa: CASSENSPAGAEAFF; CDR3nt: TGCGCCAGCAGTGAGAACTCCCCGGCGGGCGCTGAAGCTTTCTTT
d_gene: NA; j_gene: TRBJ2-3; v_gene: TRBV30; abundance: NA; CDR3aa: CAWSRGTASTDTQYF; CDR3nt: TGTGCCTGGAGTCGCGGGACAGCAAGCACAGATACGCAGTATTTT
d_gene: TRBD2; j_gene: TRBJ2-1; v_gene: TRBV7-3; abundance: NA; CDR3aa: CASSLQRGGGEQFF; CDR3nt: TGTGCCAGCAGCTTACAGCGGGGGGGCGGTGAGCAGTTCTTC
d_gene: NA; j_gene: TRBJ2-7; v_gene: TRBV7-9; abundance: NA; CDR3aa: CASSLPEGKSSYEQYF; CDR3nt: TGTGCCAGCAGCCTCCCGGAGGGGAAAAGCTCCTACGAGCAGTACTTC
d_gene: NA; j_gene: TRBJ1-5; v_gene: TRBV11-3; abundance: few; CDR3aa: CASSLGQDQPQHF; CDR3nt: TGTGCCAGCAGCTTAGGCCAGGATCAGCCCCAGCATTTT
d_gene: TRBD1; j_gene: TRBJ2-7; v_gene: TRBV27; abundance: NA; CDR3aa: CASTTRGQGAYEQYF; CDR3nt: TGTGCCAGCACCACTCGGGGACAGGGGGCCTACGAGCAGTACTTC
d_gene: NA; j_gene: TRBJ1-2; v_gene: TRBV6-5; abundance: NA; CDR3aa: CASSSHGSNYGYTF; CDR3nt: TGTGCCAGCAGTTCCCACGGTTCAAACTATGGCTACACCTTC
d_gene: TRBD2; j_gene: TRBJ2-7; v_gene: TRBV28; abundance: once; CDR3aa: CASRGTSASSYEQYF; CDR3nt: TGTGCCAGCAGGGGGACTAGCGCTAGCTCCTACGAGCAGTACTTC
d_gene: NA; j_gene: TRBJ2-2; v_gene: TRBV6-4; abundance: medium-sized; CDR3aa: CASSDSEDTGELFF; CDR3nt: TGTGCCAGCAGTGACTCGGAGGACACCGGGGAGCTGTTTTTT
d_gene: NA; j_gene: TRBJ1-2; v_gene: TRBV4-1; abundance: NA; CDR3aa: CASSQDFSQGYTF; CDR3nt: TGCGCCAGCAGCCAAGATTTCTCCCAGGGCTACACCTTC
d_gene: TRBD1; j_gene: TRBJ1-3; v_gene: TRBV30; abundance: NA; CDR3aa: CAWSPQGVLGNTIYF; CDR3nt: TGTGCCTGGAGTCCCCAGGGGGTCTTAGGAAACACCATATATTTT
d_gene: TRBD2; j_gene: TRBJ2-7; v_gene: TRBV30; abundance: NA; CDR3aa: CAWIPVGRGRNYEQYF; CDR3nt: TGTGCCTGGATCCCCGTGGGGAGGGGAAGGAACTACGAGCAGTACTTC
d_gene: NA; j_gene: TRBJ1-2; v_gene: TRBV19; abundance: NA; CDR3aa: CASSLPGNYGYTF; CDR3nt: TGTGCCAGTAGTTTGCCAGGGAACTATGGCTACACCTTC
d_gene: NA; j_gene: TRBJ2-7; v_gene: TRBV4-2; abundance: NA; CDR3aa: CASSQVAGGGPYSYEQYF; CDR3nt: TGTGCCAGCAGCCAAGTAGCGGGTGGGGGGCCTTATTCCTACGAGCAGTACTTC
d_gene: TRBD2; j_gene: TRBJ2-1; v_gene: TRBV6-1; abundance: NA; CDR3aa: CASSEALAGGMYNEQFF; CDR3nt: TGTGCCAGCAGTGAAGCGCTAGCGGGAGGGATGTACAATGAGCAGTTCTTC
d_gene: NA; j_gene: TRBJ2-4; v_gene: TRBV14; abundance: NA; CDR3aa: CASSQDPGGRNIQYF; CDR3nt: TGTGCCAGCAGCCAAGATCCCGGAGGCCGGAACATTCAGTACTTC
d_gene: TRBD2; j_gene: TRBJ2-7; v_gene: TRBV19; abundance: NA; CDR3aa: CASSDSGRWYEQYF; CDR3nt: TGTGCCAGTAGTGATAGCGGGAGATGGTACGAGCAGTACTTC
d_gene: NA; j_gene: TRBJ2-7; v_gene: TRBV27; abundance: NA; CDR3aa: CASSPSALPIYEQYF; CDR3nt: TGTGCCAGCAGTCCGTCCGCCCTCCCTATCTACGAGCAGTACTTC
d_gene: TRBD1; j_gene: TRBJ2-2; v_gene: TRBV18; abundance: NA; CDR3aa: CASSPSRGTGELFF; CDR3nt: TGTGCCAGCTCACCCTCCAGGGGGACCGGGGAGCTGTTTTTT
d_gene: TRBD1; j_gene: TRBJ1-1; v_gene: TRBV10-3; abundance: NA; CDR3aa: CAISRTGVGGITEAFF; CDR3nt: TGTGCCATCAGTAGGACAGGGGTCGGGGGAATCACTGAAGCTTTCTTT
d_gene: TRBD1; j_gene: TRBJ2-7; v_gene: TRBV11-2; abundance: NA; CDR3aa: CASSLSTGLSEQYF; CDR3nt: TGTGCCAGCAGCCTGTCGACAGGGCTATCGGAGCAGTACTTC
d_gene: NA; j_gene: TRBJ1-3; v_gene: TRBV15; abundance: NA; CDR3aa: CATSGIGQPGNTIYF; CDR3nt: TGTGCCACCAGCGGAATCGGACAGCCTGGAAACACCATATATTTT
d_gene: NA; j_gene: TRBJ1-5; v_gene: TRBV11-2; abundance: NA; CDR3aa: CASSFGGKGNQPQHF; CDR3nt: TGTGCCAGCAGCTTTGGGGGGAAGGGGAATCAGCCCCAGCATTTT
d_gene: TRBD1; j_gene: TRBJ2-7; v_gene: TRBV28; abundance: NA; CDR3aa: CATTGGSGYEQYF; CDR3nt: TGTGCCACCACAGGGGGCTCGGGTTACGAGCAGTACTTC
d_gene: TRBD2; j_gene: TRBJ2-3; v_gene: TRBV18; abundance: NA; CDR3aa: CASSRRLAGGSDTQYF; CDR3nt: TGTGCCAGCTCACGTAGACTAGCGGGAGGGTCAGATACGCAGTATTTT
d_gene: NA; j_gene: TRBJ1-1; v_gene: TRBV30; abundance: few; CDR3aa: CALGGSMNTEAFF; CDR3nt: TGTGCCCTGGGGGGGTCGATGAACACTGAAGCTTTCTTT
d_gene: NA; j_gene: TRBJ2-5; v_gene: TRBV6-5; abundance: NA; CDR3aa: CASSFRGGETQYF; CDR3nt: TGTGCCAGCAGCTTCAGGGGAGGGGAGACCCAGTACTTC
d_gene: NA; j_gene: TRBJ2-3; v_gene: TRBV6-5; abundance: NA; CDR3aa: CASSNPGRRGDTQYF; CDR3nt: TGTGCCAGCAGCAATCCCGGACGAAGGGGGGATACGCAGTATTTT
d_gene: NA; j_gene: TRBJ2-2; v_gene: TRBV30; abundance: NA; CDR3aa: CAWSRLLNTGELFF; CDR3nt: TGTGCCTGGAGCCGACTACTAAACACCGGGGAGCTGTTTTTT
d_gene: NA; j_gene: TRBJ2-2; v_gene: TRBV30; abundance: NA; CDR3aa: CAWTQPMNTGELFF; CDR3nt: TGTGCCTGGACACAGCCCATGAACACCGGGGAGCTGTTTTTT
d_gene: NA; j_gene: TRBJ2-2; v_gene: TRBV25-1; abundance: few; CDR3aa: CASSGVLTGELFF; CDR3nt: TGTGCCAGCAGCGGGGTCCTGACCGGGGAGCTGTTTTTT
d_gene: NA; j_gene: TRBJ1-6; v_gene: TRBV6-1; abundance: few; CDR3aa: CASSESRAVTSSPLHF; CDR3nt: TGTGCCAGCAGTGAAAGCAGGGCGGTAACTAGCTCACCCCTCCACTTT
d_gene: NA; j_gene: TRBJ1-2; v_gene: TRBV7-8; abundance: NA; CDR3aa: CASSSYYGYTF; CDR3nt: TGTGCCAGCAGCTCTTATTATGGCTACACCTTC
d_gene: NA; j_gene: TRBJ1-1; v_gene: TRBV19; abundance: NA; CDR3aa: CASTRVSVMNTEAFF; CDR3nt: TGTGCCAGTACTAGAGTTAGTGTAATGAACACTGAAGCTTTCTTT
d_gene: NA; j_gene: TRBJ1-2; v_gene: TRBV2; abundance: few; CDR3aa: CASSVKPRGGYTF; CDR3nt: TGTGCCAGCAGTGTAAAGCCTAGGGGTGGCTACACCTTC
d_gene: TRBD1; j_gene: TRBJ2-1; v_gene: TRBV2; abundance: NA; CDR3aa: CASPGTGTYNEQFF; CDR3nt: TGTGCCAGCCCCGGGACAGGGACCTACAATGAGCAGTTCTTC
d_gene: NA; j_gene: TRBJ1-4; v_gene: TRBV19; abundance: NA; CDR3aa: CASSTTTGRGLSKLFF; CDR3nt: TGTGCCAGTAGTACGACCACAGGGCGCGGCCTAAGCAAACTGTTTTTT
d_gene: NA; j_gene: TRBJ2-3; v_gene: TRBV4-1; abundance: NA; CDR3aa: CASSHLGRELTDTQYF; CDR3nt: TGCGCCAGCAGCCACCTTGGTAGGGAGTTGACAGATACGCAGTATTTT
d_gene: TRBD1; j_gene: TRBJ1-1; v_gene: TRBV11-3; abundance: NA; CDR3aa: CASSLGTGGGTEAFF; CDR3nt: TGTGCCAGCAGCTTAGGTACAGGGGGAGGCACTGAAGCTTTCTTT
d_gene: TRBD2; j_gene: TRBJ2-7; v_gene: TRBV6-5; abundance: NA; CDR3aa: CASNGLAGSEQYF; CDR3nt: TGTGCCAGCAATGGACTAGCGGGCAGCGAGCAGTACTTC
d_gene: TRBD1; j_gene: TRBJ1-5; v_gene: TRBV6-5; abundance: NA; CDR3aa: CASSYSTGTQPQHF; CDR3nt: TGTGCCAGCAGTTATTCGACAGGGACTCAGCCCCAGCATTTT
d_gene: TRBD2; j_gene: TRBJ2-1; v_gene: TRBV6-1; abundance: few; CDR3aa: CASSGRLAGGLNEQFF; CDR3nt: TGTGCCAGCAGTGGACGACTAGCGGGAGGCCTCAATGAGCAGTTCTTC
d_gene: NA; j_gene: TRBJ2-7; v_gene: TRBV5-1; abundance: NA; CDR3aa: CASSLWGQGTYEQYF; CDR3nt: TGCGCCAGCAGCTTGTGGGGGCAGGGGACCTACGAGCAGTACTTC
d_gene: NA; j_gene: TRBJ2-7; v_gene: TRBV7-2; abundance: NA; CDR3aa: CASRPGHRPYEQYF; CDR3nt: TGTGCCAGCAGGCCGGGACACCGCCCCTACGAGCAGTACTTC
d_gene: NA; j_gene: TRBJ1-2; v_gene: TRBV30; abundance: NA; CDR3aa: CAWSPQGPAYGYTF; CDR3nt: TGTGCCTGGAGTCCCCAGGGGCCCGCCTATGGCTACACCTTC
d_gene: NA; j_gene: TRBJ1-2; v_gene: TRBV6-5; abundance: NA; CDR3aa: CASSYSLDPNYGYTF; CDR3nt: TGTGCCAGCAGTTACTCGTTAGATCCAAACTATGGCTACACCTTC
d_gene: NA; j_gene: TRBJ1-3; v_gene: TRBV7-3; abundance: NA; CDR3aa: CASSPSQGNTIYF; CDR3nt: TGTGCCAGCAGCCCCTCACAGGGAAACACCATATATTTT
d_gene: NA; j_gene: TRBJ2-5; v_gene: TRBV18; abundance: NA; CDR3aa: CASSAQGIQETQYF; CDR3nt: TGTGCCAGCTCAGCCCAGGGAATTCAAGAGACCCAGTACTTC